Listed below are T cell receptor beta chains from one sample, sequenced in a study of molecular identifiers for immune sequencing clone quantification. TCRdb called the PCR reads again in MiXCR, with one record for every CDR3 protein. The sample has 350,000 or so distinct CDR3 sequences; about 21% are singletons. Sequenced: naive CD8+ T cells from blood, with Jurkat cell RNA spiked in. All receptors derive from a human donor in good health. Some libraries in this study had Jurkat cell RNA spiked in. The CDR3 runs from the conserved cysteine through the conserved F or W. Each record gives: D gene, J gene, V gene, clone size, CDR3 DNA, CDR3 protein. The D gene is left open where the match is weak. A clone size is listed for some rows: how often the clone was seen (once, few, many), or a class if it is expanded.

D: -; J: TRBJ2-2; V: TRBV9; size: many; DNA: TGTGCCAGCAGCGTAGGGGATTTCGGGGAGCTGTTTTTT; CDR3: CASSVGDFGELFF
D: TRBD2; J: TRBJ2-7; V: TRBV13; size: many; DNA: TGTGCCAGCAGCTTATCACTAGCGGGGGAAGAGCAGTACTTC; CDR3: CASSLSLAGEEQYF
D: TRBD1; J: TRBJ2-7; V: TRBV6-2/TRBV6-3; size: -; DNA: TGTGCCGGCAGTTATGTTGGACCGACAGGGAACGAGCAGTACTTC; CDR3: CAGSYVGPTGNEQYF
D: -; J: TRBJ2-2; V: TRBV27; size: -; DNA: TGTGCCAGCGTTCTTCAGGGTCACACCGGGGAGCTGTTTTTT; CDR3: CASVLQGHTGELFF
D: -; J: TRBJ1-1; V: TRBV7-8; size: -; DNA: TGTGCCAGCAGCTTAGGGAGCAGGGGCACTGAAGCTTTCTTT; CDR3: CASSLGSRGTEAFF
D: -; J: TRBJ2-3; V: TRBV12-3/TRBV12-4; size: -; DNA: TGTGCCAGCAGTTTATACCTACATAGGGGCGCCGGAGATACGCAGTATTTT; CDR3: CASSLYLHRGAGDTQYF
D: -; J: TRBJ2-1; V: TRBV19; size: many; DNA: TGTGCCAGTAGTATAACCAGCGTGGCCTACAATGAGCAGTTCTTC; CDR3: CASSITSVAYNEQFF
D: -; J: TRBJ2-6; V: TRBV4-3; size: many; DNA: TGCGCCAGCAGCCAACTCTCTGGGGCCAACGTCCTGACTTTC; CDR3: CASSQLSGANVLTF
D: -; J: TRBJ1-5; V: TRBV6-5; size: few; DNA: TGTGCCAGCAGTTACCTCGGAAAGAATCAGCCCCAGCATTTT; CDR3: CASSYLGKNQPQHF
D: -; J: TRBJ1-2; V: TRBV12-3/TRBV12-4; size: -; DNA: TGTGCCAGCAGTTCCGACAAGAACTATGGCTACACCTTC; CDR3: CASSSDKNYGYTF
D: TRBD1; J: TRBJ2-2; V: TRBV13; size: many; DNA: TGTGCCAGCAGGCCGGACAGGGGCTTTTCCGGGGAGCTGTTTTTT; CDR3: CASRPDRGFSGELFF
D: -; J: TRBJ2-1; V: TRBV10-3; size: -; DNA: TGTGCCATCAGTGATCAGGGTTCCTACAATGAGCAGTTCTTC; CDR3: CAISDQGSYNEQFF
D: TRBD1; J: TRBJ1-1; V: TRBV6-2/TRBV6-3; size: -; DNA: TGTGCCAGCAGTTACGGACAGGAGGCTTTCACTGAAGCTTTCTTT; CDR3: CASSYGQEAFTEAFF
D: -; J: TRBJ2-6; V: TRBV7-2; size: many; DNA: TGTGCCAGCAGCTTATCGTTTTCTGGGGCCAACGTCCTGACTTTC; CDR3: CASSLSFSGANVLTF
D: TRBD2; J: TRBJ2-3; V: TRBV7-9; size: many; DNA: TGTGCCCGCTACCCCTTGAGCGGGGGTACCCCAGATACGCAGTATTTT; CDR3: CARYPLSGGTPDTQYF
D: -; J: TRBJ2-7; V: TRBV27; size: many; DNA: TGTGCCAGCAGTTCGGCAGCGAGCCTAGAAGAGCAGTACTTC; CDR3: CASSSAASLEEQYF
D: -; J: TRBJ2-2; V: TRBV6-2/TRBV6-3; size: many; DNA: TGTGCCAGCAGTTATCATATGGACGGCACCGGGGAGCTGTTTTTT; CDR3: CASSYHMDGTGELFF
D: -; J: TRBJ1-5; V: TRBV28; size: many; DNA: TGTGCCAGCAGTTTAATTAGCAATCAGCCCCAGCATTTT; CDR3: CASSLISNQPQHF
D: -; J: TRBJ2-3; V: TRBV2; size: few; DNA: TGTGCCAGCAGTGAACGTTTGGGGGTTATTGGCACAGATACGCAGTATTTT; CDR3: CASSERLGVIGTDTQYF
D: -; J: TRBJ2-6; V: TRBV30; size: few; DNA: TGTGCCTGGACGCCGGGGGGGGCCAACGTCCTGACTTTC; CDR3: CAWTPGGANVLTF
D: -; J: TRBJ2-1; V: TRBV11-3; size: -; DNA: TGTGCCAGCAGCTTAGGGGTGATTAGTTACAATGAGCAGCTCTTC; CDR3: CASSLGVISYNEQLF
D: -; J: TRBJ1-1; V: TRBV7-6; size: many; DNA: TGTGCCAGCAGCTTTGCAGGGGCGAACACTGAAGCTTTCTTT; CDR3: CASSFAGANTEAFF
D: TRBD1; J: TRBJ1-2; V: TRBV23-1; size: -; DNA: TGCGCCAGCAGTCGGAGGGGTCGGGACAGGGGCCTAAATGGCTACACCTTC; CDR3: CASSRRGRDRGLNGYTF
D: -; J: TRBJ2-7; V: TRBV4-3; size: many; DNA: TGCGCCAGCAGCCAAGCTCGGGGGATACTCTACGAGCAGTACTTC; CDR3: CASSQARGILYEQYF
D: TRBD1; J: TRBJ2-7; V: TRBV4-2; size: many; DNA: TGTGCCAGCAGCCACGACAGGGGAACCTACGAGCAGTACTTC; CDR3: CASSHDRGTYEQYF
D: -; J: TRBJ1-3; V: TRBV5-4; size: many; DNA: TGTGCCAGCAGCTTGGACCGAGATTCTGGAAACACCATATATTTT; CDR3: CASSLDRDSGNTIYF
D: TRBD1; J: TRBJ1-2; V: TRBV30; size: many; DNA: TGTGCCTGGAGCGGGACAGCTTATGGCTACACCTTC; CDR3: CAWSGTAYGYTF
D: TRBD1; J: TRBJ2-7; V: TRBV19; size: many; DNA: TGTGCCAGTGGACAGGGGATGTCGTACGAGCAGTACTTC; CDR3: CASGQGMSYEQYF
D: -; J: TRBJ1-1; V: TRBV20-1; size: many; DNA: TGCAGTGCTAGAGATTACGGGCTGAACACTGAAGCTTTCTTT; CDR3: CSARDYGLNTEAFF
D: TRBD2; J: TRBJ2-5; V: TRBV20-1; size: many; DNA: TGCAGTGCTAAGGGACTAGTGTCAGAGACCCAGTACTTC; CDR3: CSAKGLVSETQYF
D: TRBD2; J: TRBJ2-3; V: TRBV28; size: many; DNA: TGTGCCAGCAGTTTATTAAGCGGGAGGGCGTCAGATACGCAGTATTTT; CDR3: CASSLLSGRASDTQYF
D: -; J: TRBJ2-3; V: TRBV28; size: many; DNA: TGTGCCAGCAGTTTTGGGCAGGAGACAGATACGCAGTATTTT; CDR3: CASSFGQETDTQYF
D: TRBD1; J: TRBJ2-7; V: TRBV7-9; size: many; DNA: TGTGCCAGCAGCTCCCGGGACAGGGGCCACGAGCAGTACTTC; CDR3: CASSSRDRGHEQYF
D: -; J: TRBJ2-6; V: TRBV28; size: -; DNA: TGTGCCAGCAGTTTGAGCATAGTAAACTCTGGGGCCAACGTCCTGACTTTC; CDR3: CASSLSIVNSGANVLTF
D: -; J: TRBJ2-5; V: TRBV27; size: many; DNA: TGTGCCAGCAGCCAGGGGTTGCGGGGCCAAGAGACCCAGTACTTC; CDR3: CASSQGLRGQETQYF
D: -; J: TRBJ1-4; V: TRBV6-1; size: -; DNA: TGTGCCGGCAGTTACCGTAGGGCAGATGCAACTAATGAAAAACTGTTTTTT; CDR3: CAGSYRRADATNEKLFF
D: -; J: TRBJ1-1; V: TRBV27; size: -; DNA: TGTGCCAGCAGTCCCGCTGGGACCGGCACTGAAGCTTTCTTT; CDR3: CASSPAGTGTEAFF
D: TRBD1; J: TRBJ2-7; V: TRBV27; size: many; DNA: TGTGCCAGCAGTTTGGGTGCTGGGACAGGGTTCTACGAGCAGTACTTC; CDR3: CASSLGAGTGFYEQYF
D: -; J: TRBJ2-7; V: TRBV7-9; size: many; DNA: TGTGCCAGCAGCTTAGAGGGGGGGGCCACCTACGAGCAGTACTTC; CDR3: CASSLEGGATYEQYF
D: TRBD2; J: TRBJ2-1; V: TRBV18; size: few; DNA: TGTGCCAGCTCACCACCCACTAGCGAATCCTACAATGAGCAGTTCTTC; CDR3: CASSPPTSESYNEQFF
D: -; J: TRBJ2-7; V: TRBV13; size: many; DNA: TGTGCCAGCAGCCCAGGGTGGAGGGTGAGCGACGAGCAGTACTTC; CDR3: CASSPGWRVSDEQYF
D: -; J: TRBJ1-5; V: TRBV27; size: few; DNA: TGTGCCAGCAGCCTGGGGGGAAGTCTGCCCCAGCATTTT; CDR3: CASSLGGSLPQHF